Below, one TCR beta chain is given with its context. This sample is part of a study of control samples from healthy donors and cancer patients. V dropped 3 bases and J dropped 6; count of bases not matched to a gene: 4. The CDR3 extends over 13 amino acids. Assay: immunoSEQ multiplex PCR; the TCRdb copy retains only in-frame clones and omits some. The repertoire has around 230,000 clones, roughly 94% of them found once; the top ten carry about 1.4%. The J gene is TRBJ1-1, the V gene TRBV12-3 or TRBV12-4; 7 nucleotides align to TRBD1. This TCR came from a middle-aged man in good health. The sample comprised blood. In nucleotides, the CDR3 is TGTGCCAGCAGTTTTATGACAGGGTCTGAAGCTTTCTTT. It specifies CASSFMTGSEAFF.